A selection of T cell receptor beta chains follows, all from one sample in a study of regulatory T cells in long-lasting Graves disease. Each CDR3 protein is one row after TCRdb ran MiXCR on the multiplex PCR reads. This sample has roughly 440,000 distinct CDR3 sequences, with approximately 16% found just once. These data were likewise used in another study, on T cells in Graves' hyperthyroidism and ophthalmopathy.

Sequenced material: peripheral blood mononuclear cells (PBMCs), taken at new diagnosis, from a patient treated with antithyroid drugs. Source of these receptors: a woman under 30 with Graves disease. Each CDR3 is given with its conserved first and last residue. D genes are given only for firm matches. Some rows have no size entry. The others give once, few or many, or a class for an expanded clone.

CDR3 length | clone size | D gene | J gene | V gene | CDR3 DNA | CDR3 protein
16 | many | - | TRBJ2-3 | TRBV7-6 | TGTGCCAGCAGCCTGGAAGGGCGGGCCGACACAGATACGCAGTATTTT | CASSLEGRADTDTQYF
15 | - | - | TRBJ2-4 | TRBV6-1 | TGTGCCAGCAGCGAGACAAGGATAGCCAAAAACATTCAGTACTTC | CASSETRIAKNIQYF
16 | few | - | TRBJ1-2 | TRBV7-9 | TGTGCCAGCAGCTCCCCCTCAGACAGACTCAACTATGGCTACACCTTC | CASSSPSDRLNYGYTF
14 | - | - | TRBJ2-3 | TRBV19 | TGTGCCAGTAGTATAGGACCCAGCACAGATACGCAGTATTTT | CASSIGPSTDTQYF
14 | few | TRBD1 | TRBJ1-4 | TRBV19 | TGTGCCAGTACCGTCGACAGGGCCGGATGGAAACTGTTTTTT | CASTVDRAGWKLFF
17 | - | TRBD1 | TRBJ2-3 | TRBV12-3/TRBV12-4 | TGTGCCAGCAGTGGGACAGGGGGTGGACCTTCAACAGATACGCAGTATTTT | CASSGTGGGPSTDTQYF
17 | - | - | TRBJ2-6 | TRBV6-1 | TGTGCCAGCAGTGACGGGGACTCGAACTCTGGGGCCAACGTCCTGACTTTC | CASSDGDSNSGANVLTF
15 | many | - | TRBJ2-1 | TRBV6-1 | TGTGCCAGCAGTCCAGCAGGAGGGATCTACAATGAGCAGTTCTTC | CASSPAGGIYNEQFF
15 | - | TRBD2 | TRBJ2-7 | TRBV7-9 | TGTGCCAGCAGAGGACTAGCGGGAGGGCCCTACGAGCAGTACTTC | CASRGLAGGPYEQYF
14 | - | - | TRBJ2-4 | TRBV9 | TGTGCCAGCAGCGTCGGTCCCGAGGGCAACATTCAGTACTTC | CASSVGPEGNIQYF
14 | many | - | TRBJ2-7 | TRBV20-1 | TGCAGTGCGGAGGCCTCCCTTAGTGGTACCGAGCAGTACTTC | CSAEASLSGTEQYF
16 | many | - | TRBJ1-2 | TRBV5-6 | TGTGCCAGCAGCTTGATTGGTGGCGGACAGAACTATGGCTACACCTTC | CASSLIGGGQNYGYTF
15 | - | TRBD2 | TRBJ2-1 | TRBV3-1 | TGTGCCAGCACCAGACTAGCGGGAGGGCCTGAGGAGCAGTTCTTC | CASTRLAGGPEEQFF
15 | many | - | TRBJ2-5 | TRBV9 | TGTGCCAGCAGCGGAAGCTCAAGAACCGGTGAGACCCAGTACTTC | CASSGSSRTGETQYF
14 | many | - | TRBJ1-5 | TRBV25-1 | TGTGCCAGCAGTGAATTAGGGGGCAATCAGCCCCAGCATTTT | CASSELGGNQPQHF
17 | many | TRBD1 | TRBJ1-1 | TRBV28 | TGTGCCAGCAGTCCTAACCTACAGGGGGCAGTGAACACTGAAGCTTTCTTT | CASSPNLQGAVNTEAFF
14 | many | - | TRBJ1-1 | TRBV2 | TGTGCCAGCACCCAAGATTCGGGGGGCACTGAAGCTTTCTTT | CASTQDSGGTEAFF
15 | many | TRBD1 | TRBJ1-5 | TRBV28 | TGTGCCAGCAGGACCCTCACAGGGGTTAGTCAGCCCCAGCATTTT | CASRTLTGVSQPQHF
14 | - | - | TRBJ2-5 | TRBV19 | TGTGCCAGTAGTCAGGGATCGGCCCAAGAGACCCAGTACTTC | CASSQGSAQETQYF
16 | - | TRBD2 | TRBJ2-3 | TRBV20-1 | TGCAGTGCTTGGACTAGGGCATTTTCTAGCACAGATACGCAGTATTTT | CSAWTRAFSSTDTQYF
16 | many | TRBD1 | TRBJ1-5 | TRBV7-6 | TGTGCCAGCAGCGCGGAGACAGGGATTAGCAATCAGCCCCAGCATTTT | CASSAETGISNQPQHF
14 | many | TRBD1 | TRBJ2-7 | TRBV5-1 | TGCGCCAGCCGACCCCCGGGACAGGGGATGAGTCAGTACTTC | CASRPPGQGMSQYF
15 | many | - | TRBJ2-1 | TRBV6-2/TRBV6-3 | TGTGCCACCTCCCGCCGAGTCGGTTCATATAATGAGCAGTTCTTC | CATSRRVGSYNEQFF
17 | many | TRBD2 | TRBJ2-7 | TRBV11-2 | TGTGCCAGCAGCTTAGACCCGGGACTAGCGGGTTCCTACGAGCAGTACTTC | CASSLDPGLAGSYEQYF
13 | few | - | TRBJ2-1 | TRBV4-1 | TGCGCCAGCAGCCAAGAAGCGTATGGTGAGCAGTTCTTC | CASSQEAYGEQFF
12 | - | - | TRBJ1-5 | TRBV12-3/TRBV12-4 | TGTGCCAGCAGTCCTCGGCCTCAGCCCCAGCATTTT | CASSPRPQPQHF
14 | - | - | TRBJ2-1 | TRBV7-9 | TGTGCCAGCAGCTTTCGCGTACAGAACAATGAGCAGTTCTTC | CASSFRVQNNEQFF
14 | many | TRBD1 | TRBJ1-2 | TRBV11-2 | TGTGCCAGCAGCTTATCCAAGGGGGCTCGGGGCTACACCTTC | CASSLSKGARGYTF
14 | - | TRBD1 | TRBJ1-1 | TRBV3-1 | TGTGCCAGCAGCCGGGGGACAGCCTACACTGAAGCTTTCTTT | CASSRGTAYTEAFF